These 2 T cell receptor beta chains were all obtained from the same sample, sequenced in a study of shared clonotypes between healthy human individuals. Generated by immunoSEQ multiplex PCR, the TCRdb table keeps only in-frame clones and is missing some. The sample includes 2.3 million or so clones, roughly 93% of them seen just once. The source material was naive CD4+ T cells from PBMCs. Subset here: CD45RA+ positively selected. These TCRs come from a man younger than 35 in good health. Some clones in this sample may be carry-over from other donors' samples.

The chain employs TRBV9 and TRBJ2-3; 10 positions match TRBD2. With V trimmed by 4 bases and J by 4 bases, 9 bases remained unmatched. The CDR3 extends over 16 amino acids. Germline values: CDR1 SGDLS, CDR2 YYNGEE. The CDR3 spells CASSWGAGGLPDTQYF. DNA for the CDR3: TGTGCCAGCAGCTGGGGAGCGGGAGGGCTCCCAGATACGCAGTATTTT.

This clone has only one observation. V gene TRBV7-8 combines with J gene TRBJ1-5; no firm D call. There are 15 residues in the CDR3. Trimming took 5 bases from V and 0 from J, leaving 11 bases between them. Germline lookup yields CDR1 SGHVS and CDR2 FQNEAQ. The CDR3 DNA is TGTGCCAGCAGCCCCAGTAGATATAGCAATCAGCCCCAGCATTTT. Residues: CASSPSRYSNQPQHF.